The present entry profiles one T cell receptor beta chain with its context. The antigen is not known. These data come from a study of T cell responses to AZD1222 COVID-19 vaccine. Study-level points and caveats: At 160-218 and 743-854, vaccine-associated CD4 TCRs were dominant, and they spanned spike. Receipt of two AZD1222 doses was followed by a rise in Spike-specific TCR breadth and depth. Donors were largely white British and mainly female; clonal diversity was possibly underestimated.

Produced via immunoSEQ multiplex PCR; TCRdb's table is partial and in-frame only. Found here are around 190,000 clones, approximately 92% of them singletons; the top ten hold approximately 1.3%. Trimming pared 2 bases from V and 3 bases from J, leaving 4 bases between. CDR1 and CDR2 from the germline V gene are WNHNN and SYGVQD (reference sequence). This CDR3 has 13 residues. The receptor was isolated from an adult in good health. The sequences come from peripheral blood, collected on day 0 of AZD1222 vaccination. The chain uses TRBV10-1 and TRBJ2-2; D gene ambiguous. The CDR3 reads CASSETHTGELFF. The CDR3 coding sequence is TGCGCCAGCAGTGAGACTCACACCGGGGAGCTGTTTTTT.